A selection of T cell receptor beta chains follows, all from one sample in a study of graft-versus-host responses after intestinal transplantation. Sequencing used immunoSEQ multiplex PCR; TCRdb keeps in-frame clones, though not all of them. The table has 20,000 or so clones, 80% to 95% seen once; the top ten hold approximately 1.9%. The material sequenced was PBMCs, taken approximately 56 weeks after transplant. The receptors derive from a human patient who received an intestinal transplant, so some T cells may come from the graft donor. Each CDR3 is given with its conserved first and last residue. The D gene is left open where the match is weak. Some rows have no size entry. The others give once, few or many, or a class for an expanded clone.

v_call	d_call	j_call	clone_size	cdr3_nt	cdr3_aa
TRBV6-6	.	TRBJ2-3	.	TGTGCCAGCAGTTACTCGGGGGCCTACACAGATACGCAGTATTTT	CASSYSGAYTDTQYF
TRBV7-9	.	TRBJ1-4	.	TGTGCCAGCAGCTTAGTCGGGGGAGTAGGGCCTACTAATGAAAAACTGTTTTTT	CASSLVGGVGPTNEKLFF
TRBV4-1	.	TRBJ2-1	once	TGCGCCAGCATATGGACCCCCAGCCCCTACAATGAGCAGTTCTTC	CASIWTPSPYNEQFF
TRBV2	.	TRBJ1-3	.	TGTGCCAGCAGTGGGGGGGGGTACTCTGGAAACACCATATATTTT	CASSGGGYSGNTIYF
TRBV5-1	.	TRBJ2-6	.	TGCGCCAGCAGCTTGGCGGGCTCTGGGGCCAACGTCCTGACTTTC	CASSLAGSGANVLTF
TRBV6-5	.	TRBJ1-2	.	TGTGCCAGCAGTTACTCGAGCCCAGGGTCCTATGGCTACACCTTC	CASSYSSPGSYGYTF
TRBV7-2	TRBD2	TRBJ2-7	few	TGTGCCAGCAGCTTAGTGGCGGGGGGGCCTAGAGAGCAGTACTTC	CASSLVAGGPREQYF
TRBV4-2	.	TRBJ2-7	.	TGTGCCAGCAGCCAAGAGGCTGAGGTGTCCTACGAGCAGTACTTC	CASSQEAEVSYEQYF
TRBV9	.	TRBJ1-4	.	TGTGCCAGCAGCGTAGGGACTGCAACTAATGAAAAACTGTTTTTT	CASSVGTATNEKLFF
TRBV7-3	TRBD2	TRBJ2-3	once	TGTGCCAGCAGTCGACTAGCGGGGGGGCCAGATACGCAGTATTTT	CASSRLAGGPDTQYF
TRBV23-1	.	TRBJ2-4	.	TGCGCCAGCAGTCAATCGCCAGACATTCAGTACTTC	CASSQSPDIQYF
TRBV6-5	TRBD1	TRBJ1-3	once	TGTGCCAGCAGACACAGGGGTAGGGGAAACACCATATATTTT	CASRHRGRGNTIYF
TRBV29-1	TRBD1	TRBJ1-2	.	TGCAGCGTTGAAGTTACCGGGACAGGGGCGGGATATGGCTACACCTTC	CSVEVTGTGAGYGYTF
TRBV2	TRBD1	TRBJ1-1	.	TGTGCCAGCAGTGGGACAGGGTGGGCTTTCTTT	CASSGTGWAFF
TRBV29-1	.	TRBJ2-5	.	TGCAGCGTTGAAGTTATTGCAGAGACCCAGTACTTC	CSVEVIAETQYF
TRBV14	.	TRBJ2-1	.	TGTGCCAGCAGCCCGGGGCCCCTCCACAATGAGCAGTTCTTC	CASSPGPLHNEQFF
TRBV27	TRBD2	TRBJ2-3	.	TGTGCCAGCTCTAGCGGGGGCACAGATACGCAGTATTTT	CASSSGGTDTQYF
TRBV5-8	.	TRBJ2-7	.	TGTGCCAGCAGCCGCGCGGCACGGGAATACTACTACGAGCAGTACTTC	CASSRAAREYYYEQYF
TRBV7-2	.	TRBJ2-1	.	TGTGCCAGCAGCTTAAGGCTAGCCGTGGACAATGAGCAGTTCTTC	CASSLRLAVDNEQFF
TRBV22-1	.	TRBJ2-6	.	TGTCCTGGGAGCCTATTTAGAAGCGAACAAAGTCGGGCCAACGTCCTGACTTTC	CPGSLFRSEQSRANVLTF
TRBV19	.	TRBJ2-6	once	TGTGCCAGTAGTATAGTCCCTGGGGCCAACGTCCTGACTTTC	CASSIVPGANVLTF
TRBV4-1	.	TRBJ1-4	few	TGCGCCTCTACCGGGGCCAGGAATGAAAAACTGTTTTTT	CASTGARNEKLFF
TRBV6-5	.	TRBJ1-1	.	TGTGCCAGCAGAACAGGGAGATTCACTGAAGCTTTCTTT	CASRTGRFTEAFF
TRBV6-5	TRBD1	TRBJ1-2	.	TGTGCCAGCAGTTACACAGGGGGGGGTGGCTACACCTTC	CASSYTGGGGYTF
TRBV5-1	.	TRBJ2-5	.	TGCGCCAGCAGCTTGAACGGTGCCGGGACCCAGTACTTC	CASSLNGAGTQYF
TRBV4-1	.	TRBJ2-3	.	TGCGCCAGCAGCCACCGGGACGGATCTAGCACAGATACGCAGTATTTT	CASSHRDGSSTDTQYF
TRBV6-4	.	TRBJ2-3	.	TGTGCCAGCAGTGACAGGGGAGGTACAGATACGCAGTATTTT	CASSDRGGTDTQYF
TRBV10-2	.	TRBJ2-7	few	TGCGCCAGCAGTGAGTCCGACGGAACCTACGAGCAGTACTTC	CASSESDGTYEQYF
TRBV29-1	TRBD2	TRBJ2-2	.	TGCAGCGTTGAGTCGGGAGGGAACACCGGGGAGCTGTTTTTT	CSVESGGNTGELFF
TRBV5-1	.	TRBJ1-2	.	TGCGCCAGCGACTTGGCAGCGGTTCGAAAGACCTATGGCTACACCTTC	CASDLAAVRKTYGYTF
TRBV6-5	.	TRBJ2-7	.	TGTGCCAGCAGCTTTACAGTAGCCGAGCAGTACTTC	CASSFTVAEQYF
TRBV7-2	.	TRBJ1-5	.	TGTGCCAGCAGCTTTCCAGGGCATGGTCAGCCCCAGCATTTT	CASSFPGHGQPQHF
TRBV6-5	.	TRBJ2-7	.	TGTGCCAGCCGGGACACCACCTACGAGCAGTACTTC	CASRDTTYEQYF
TRBV6-5	.	TRBJ2-2	.	TGTGCCAGCAGACAGGGAACGGGGAGCTGGGGGCTGTTTTTT	CASRQGTGSWGLFF
TRBV5-4	.	TRBJ2-1	.	TGTGCCAGCAGCACGGACCGTTCCTCCTACGATGAGCAGTTCTTC	CASSTDRSSYDEQFF
TRBV12-2	.	TRBJ2-5	.	TGTGCAAGTCGCTTTCGAGGGGACCTGGAGGAGACCCAGTACTTC	CASRFRGDLEETQYF
TRBV6-5	TRBD2	TRBJ2-1	.	TGTGCCAGCAGTTACGGGGGACTAGTAGGAGGGGATGAGCAGTTCTTC	CASSYGGLVGGDEQFF
TRBV7-2	.	TRBJ1-1	once	TGTGCCAGCAGCTTACCAGGGCGCCTTTTCACTGAAGCTTTCTTT	CASSLPGRLFTEAFF
TRBV11-3	TRBD1	TRBJ2-1	.	TGTGCCAGCAGCTTAGCTGGGACAGAATACAATGAGCAGTTCTTC	CASSLAGTEYNEQFF
TRBV2	TRBD1	TRBJ1-4	.	TGTGCCAGCACTTGGACAGGGGGTGAAAAACTGTTTTTT	CASTWTGGEKLFF
TRBV10-3	.	TRBJ2-7	.	TGTGCCATCCCCAAGGGGGGGGGCGAGCAGTACTTC	CAIPKGGGEQYF
TRBV27	.	TRBJ2-2	.	TGTGCCAGCAGTTTATTTGGGCGCACCGGGGAGCTGTTTTTT	CASSLFGRTGELFF
TRBV6-5	.	TRBJ2-3	.	TGTGCCAGCAGTTACTCGACAGGATTAGATACGCAGTATTTT	CASSYSTGLDTQYF
TRBV5-6	.	TRBJ2-7	.	TGTGCCAGCAGCTCTGACATAACCTACGAGCAGTACTTC	CASSSDITYEQYF
TRBV6-1	.	TRBJ1-5	.	TGTGCCAGCAGTGACAGGGTTGGCAATCAGCCCCAGCATTTT	CASSDRVGNQPQHF
TRBV7-9	.	TRBJ1-5	.	TGTGCCACTCAATCGGAGTATAGCAATCAGCCCCAGCATTTT	CATQSEYSNQPQHF
TRBV9	.	TRBJ1-1	.	TGTGCCAGCAGCGTAGAGGACAGAGTGAACACTGAAGCTTTCTTT	CASSVEDRVNTEAFF
TRBV2	.	TRBJ1-2	.	TGTGCCAGCAGGTTCGACATTAACTATGGCTACACCTTC	CASRFDINYGYTF
TRBV4-2	.	TRBJ1-5	.	TGTGCCAGCAGCCAATGGGCGGGGGGAAATCAGCCCCAGCATTTT	CASSQWAGGNQPQHF
TRBV28	.	TRBJ1-2	.	TGTGCCAGCAGTTGGGCTAACTATGGCTACACCTTC	CASSWANYGYTF
TRBV6-1	.	TRBJ1-3	once	TGTGCCAGCACGTGGAGCTCTGGAAACACCATATATTTT	CASTWSSGNTIYF
TRBV7-3	TRBD1	TRBJ2-2	.	TGTGCCAGCAGCTCCCGGACAGGGGGTAACGGGGAGCTGTTTTTT	CASSSRTGGNGELFF
TRBV9	TRBD2	TRBJ2-3	once	TGTGCCAGCAGCGTAGCTTCGGGGGGGCACCCAGATACGCAGTATTTT	CASSVASGGHPDTQYF
TRBV5-1	TRBD1	TRBJ2-7	.	TGCGCCAGCAGCCTGACAGGGGGCGACGAGCAGTACTTC	CASSLTGGDEQYF
TRBV6-5	.	TRBJ2-5	few	TGTGCCAGCAGTTACAGCGGACAGAGGGGAGAGACCCAGTACTTC	CASSYSGQRGETQYF
TRBV4-1	.	TRBJ2-7	.	TGCGCCAGCAGCGAGACAGGATTATACGAGCAGTACTTC	CASSETGLYEQYF
TRBV28	.	TRBJ1-2	.	TGTGCCAGCAGTTTTAGTTGGTTCTATGGCTACACCTTC	CASSFSWFYGYTF